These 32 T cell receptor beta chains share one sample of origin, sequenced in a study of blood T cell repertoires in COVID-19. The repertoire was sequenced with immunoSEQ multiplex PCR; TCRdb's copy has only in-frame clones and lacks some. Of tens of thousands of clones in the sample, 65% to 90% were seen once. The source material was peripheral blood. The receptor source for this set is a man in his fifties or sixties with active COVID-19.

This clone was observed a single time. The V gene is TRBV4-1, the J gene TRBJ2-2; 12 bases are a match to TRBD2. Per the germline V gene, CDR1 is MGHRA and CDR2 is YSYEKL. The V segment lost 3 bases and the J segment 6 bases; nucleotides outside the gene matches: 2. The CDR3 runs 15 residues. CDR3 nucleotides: TGCGCCAGCAGCCAGCTAGCGGGAGGGCCCGGGGAGCTGTTTTTT. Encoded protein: CASSQLAGGPGELFF.

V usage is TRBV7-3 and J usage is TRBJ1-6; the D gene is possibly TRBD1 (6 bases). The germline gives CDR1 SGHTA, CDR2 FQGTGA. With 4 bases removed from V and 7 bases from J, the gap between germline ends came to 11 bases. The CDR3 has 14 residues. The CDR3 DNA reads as TGTGCCAGCAGCTCCGGACAGCAGAATTCACCCCTCCACTTT. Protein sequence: CASSSGQQNSPLHF.

CDR3 protein: CASSPISGPSPSYEQYF. The CDR3 DNA reads as TGCGCCAGCAGCCCTATAAGCGGGCCCAGCCCCTCCTACGAGCAGTACTTC. The chain carries TRBV4-1 and TRBJ2-7; perhaps TRBD2 as D (6 bases). Trimming took off 4 bases at V and 0 bases at J, with 19 bases between the two ends. Germline V gene data show CDR1 as MGHRA and CDR2 as YSYEKL. The CDR3 runs to 17 residues.

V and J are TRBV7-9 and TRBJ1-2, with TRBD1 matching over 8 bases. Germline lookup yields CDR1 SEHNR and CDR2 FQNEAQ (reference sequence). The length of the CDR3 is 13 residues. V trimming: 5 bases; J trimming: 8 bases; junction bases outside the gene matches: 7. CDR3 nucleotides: TGTGCCAGCAGCGCGACAGGGGAGGGAGGCTACACCTTC. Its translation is CASSATGEGGYTF.

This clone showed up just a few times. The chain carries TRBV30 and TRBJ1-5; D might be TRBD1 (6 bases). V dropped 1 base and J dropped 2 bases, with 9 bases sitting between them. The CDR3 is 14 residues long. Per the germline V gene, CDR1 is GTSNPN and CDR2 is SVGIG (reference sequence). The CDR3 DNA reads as TGTGCCTGGAGTGGGGCAGGGGGCAATCAGCCCCAGCATTTT. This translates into CAWSGAGGNQPQHF.

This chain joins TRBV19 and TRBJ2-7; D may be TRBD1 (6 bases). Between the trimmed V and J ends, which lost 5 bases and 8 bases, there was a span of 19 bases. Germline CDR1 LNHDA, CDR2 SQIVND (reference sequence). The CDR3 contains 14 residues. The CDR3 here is CASSSQPGQGQQYF. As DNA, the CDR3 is TGTGCCAGTAGTTCCCAACCGGGACAAGGACAGCAGTACTTC.

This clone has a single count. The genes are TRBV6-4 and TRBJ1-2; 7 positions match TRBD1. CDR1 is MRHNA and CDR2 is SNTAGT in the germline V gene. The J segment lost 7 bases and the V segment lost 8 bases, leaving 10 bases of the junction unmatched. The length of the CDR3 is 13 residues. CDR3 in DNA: TGTGCCAGCCGAGAGACAGGGCGGGGTGGCTACACCTTC. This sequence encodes CASRETGRGGYTF.

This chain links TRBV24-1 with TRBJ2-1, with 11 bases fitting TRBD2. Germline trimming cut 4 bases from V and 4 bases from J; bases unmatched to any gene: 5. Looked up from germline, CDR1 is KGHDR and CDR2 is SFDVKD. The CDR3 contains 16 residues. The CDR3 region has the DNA TGTGCCACCAGTGACGCCGGGACTAGCGGTTACAATGAGCAGTTCTTC. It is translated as CATSDAGTSGYNEQFF.

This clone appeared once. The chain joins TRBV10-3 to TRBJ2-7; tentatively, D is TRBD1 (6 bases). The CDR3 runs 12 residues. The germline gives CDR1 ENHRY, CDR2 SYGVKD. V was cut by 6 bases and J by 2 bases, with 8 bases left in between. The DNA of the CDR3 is TGTGCCATCAGCGGGACAACCTACGAGCAGTACTTC. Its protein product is CAISGTTYEQYF.

The CDR3, as DNA: TGCGCCAGCAGCTTAGGAGACAGGATCACAGATACGCAGTATTTT. Its translation: CASSLGDRITDTQYF. J is TRBJ2-3 and V is TRBV5-1, with D possibly being TRBD1 (6 bases). V lost 2 bases, J lost 2 bases, and 12 bases lay in between. The CDR3 has 15 amino acids. CDR1 is SGHRS and CDR2 is YFSETQ in the germline V gene.

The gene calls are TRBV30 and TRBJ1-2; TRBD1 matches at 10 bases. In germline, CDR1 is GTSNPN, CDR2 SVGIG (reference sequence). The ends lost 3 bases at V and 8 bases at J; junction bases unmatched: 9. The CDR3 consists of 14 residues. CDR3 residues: CAWSPGTGARGYTF. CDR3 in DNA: TGTGCCTGGAGCCCCGGGACAGGGGCTAGAGGCTACACCTTC.

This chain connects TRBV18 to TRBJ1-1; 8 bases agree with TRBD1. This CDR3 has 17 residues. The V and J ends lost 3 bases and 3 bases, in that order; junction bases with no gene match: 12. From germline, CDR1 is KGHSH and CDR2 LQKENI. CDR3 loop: CASSPYSDSGGHTEAFF. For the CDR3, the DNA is TGTGCCAGCTCACCGTACAGTGATTCAGGGGGCCACACTGAAGCTTTCTTT.

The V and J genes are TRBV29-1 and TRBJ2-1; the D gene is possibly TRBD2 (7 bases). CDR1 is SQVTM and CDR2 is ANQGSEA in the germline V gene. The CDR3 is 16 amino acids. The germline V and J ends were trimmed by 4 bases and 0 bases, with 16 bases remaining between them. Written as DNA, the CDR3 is TGCAGCGTTGCCGCGGGGGCGCTTCACTCCTACAATGAGCAGTTCTTC. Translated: CSVAAGALHSYNEQFF.

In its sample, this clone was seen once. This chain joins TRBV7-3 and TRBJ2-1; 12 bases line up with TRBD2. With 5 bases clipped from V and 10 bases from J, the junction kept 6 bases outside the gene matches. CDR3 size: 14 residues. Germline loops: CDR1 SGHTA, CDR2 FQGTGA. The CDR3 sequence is CASSLAGGRGEQFF. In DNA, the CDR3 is TGTGCCAGCAGCCTAGCGGGAGGGCGCGGGGAGCAGTTCTTC.

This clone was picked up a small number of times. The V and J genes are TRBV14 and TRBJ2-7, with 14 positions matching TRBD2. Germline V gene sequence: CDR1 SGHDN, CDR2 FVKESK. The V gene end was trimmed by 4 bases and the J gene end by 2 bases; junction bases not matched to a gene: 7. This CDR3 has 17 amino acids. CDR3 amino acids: CASSLGLAGEAPYEQYF. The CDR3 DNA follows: TGTGCCAGCAGCCTGGGACTAGCGGGAGAAGCTCCCTACGAGCAGTACTTC.

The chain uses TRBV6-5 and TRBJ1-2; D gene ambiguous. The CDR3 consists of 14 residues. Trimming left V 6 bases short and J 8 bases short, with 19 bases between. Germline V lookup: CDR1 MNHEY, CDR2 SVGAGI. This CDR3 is CASSRSEKAGGYTF. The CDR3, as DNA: TGTGCCAGCAGCCGGAGTGAGAAGGCGGGCGGCTACACCTTC.

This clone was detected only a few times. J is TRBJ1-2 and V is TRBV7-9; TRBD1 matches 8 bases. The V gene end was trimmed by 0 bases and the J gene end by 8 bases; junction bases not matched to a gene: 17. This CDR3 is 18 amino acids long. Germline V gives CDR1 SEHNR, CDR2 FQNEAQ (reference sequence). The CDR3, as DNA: TGTGCCAGCAGCTTAGCCCTTTTAGGACAGGGACCTTCGGGCGGCTACACCTTC. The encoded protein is CASSLALLGQGPSGGYTF.

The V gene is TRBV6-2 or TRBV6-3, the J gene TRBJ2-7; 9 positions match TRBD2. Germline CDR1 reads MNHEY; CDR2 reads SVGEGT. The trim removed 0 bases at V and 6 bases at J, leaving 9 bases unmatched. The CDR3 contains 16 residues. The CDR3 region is CASSYSVELAGTEQYF. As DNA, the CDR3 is TGTGCCAGCAGTTACTCGGTAGAGCTAGCGGGGACCGAGCAGTACTTC.

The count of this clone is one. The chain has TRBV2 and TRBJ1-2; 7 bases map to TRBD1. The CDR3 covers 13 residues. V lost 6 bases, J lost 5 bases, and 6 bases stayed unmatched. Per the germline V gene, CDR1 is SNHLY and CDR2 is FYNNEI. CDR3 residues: CASRIGQEYGYTF. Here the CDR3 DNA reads TGTGCCAGCAGGATAGGACAGGAATATGGCTACACCTTC.

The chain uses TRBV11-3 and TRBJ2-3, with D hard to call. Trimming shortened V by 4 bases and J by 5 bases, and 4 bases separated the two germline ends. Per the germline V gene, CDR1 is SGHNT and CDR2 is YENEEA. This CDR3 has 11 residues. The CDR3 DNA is TGTGCCAGCAGCTCCAAAGATACGCAGTATTTT. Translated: CASSSKDTQYF.

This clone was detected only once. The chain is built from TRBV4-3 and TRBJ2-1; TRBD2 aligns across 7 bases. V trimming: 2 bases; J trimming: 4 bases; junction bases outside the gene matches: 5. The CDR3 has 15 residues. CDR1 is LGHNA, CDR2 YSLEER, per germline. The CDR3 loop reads CASSQIPSGYNEQFF. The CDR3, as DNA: TGCGCCAGCAGCCAAATCCCTAGCGGTTACAATGAGCAGTTCTTC.

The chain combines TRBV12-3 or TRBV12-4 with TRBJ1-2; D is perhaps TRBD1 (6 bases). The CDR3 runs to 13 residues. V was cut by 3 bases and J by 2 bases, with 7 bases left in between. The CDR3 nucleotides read TGTGCCAGCAGTTTTGGACAGAACTATGGCTACACCTTC. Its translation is CASSFGQNYGYTF.

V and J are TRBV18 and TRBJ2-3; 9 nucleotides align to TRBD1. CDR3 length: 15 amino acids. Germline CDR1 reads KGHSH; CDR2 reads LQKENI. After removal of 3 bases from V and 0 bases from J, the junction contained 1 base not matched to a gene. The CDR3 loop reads CASSPGTGSTDTQYF. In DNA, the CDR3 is TGTGCCAGCTCACCTGGGACAGGGAGCACAGATACGCAGTATTTT. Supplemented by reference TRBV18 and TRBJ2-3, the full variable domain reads NAGVMQNPRHLVRRRGQEARLRCSPMKGHSHVYWYRQLPEEGLKFMVYLQKENIIDESGMPKERFSAEFPKEGPSILRIQQVVRGDSAAYFCASSPGTGSTDTQYFGPGTRLTVL.

The chain's CDR3 is CALPDWSYEQYF. The CDR3 DNA follows: TGTGCCCTTCCCGACTGGAGCTACGAGCAGTACTTC. This rearrangement joins TRBV10-3 to TRBJ2-7; D is undetermined. With 11 bases removed from V and 3 bases from J, the gap between germline ends came to 14 bases. This CDR3 region has 12 residues. Per germline, CDR1 ENHRY and CDR2 SYGVKD.

CDR3 sequence: CASSVEHPGTSGRGSYNEQFF. The DNA for the CDR3 is TGTGCCAGCAGCGTAGAGCATCCGGGGACTAGCGGGAGGGGGTCCTACAATGAGCAGTTCTTC. V usage is TRBV9 and J usage is TRBJ2-1, with TRBD2 matching 16 bases. This CDR3 comprises 21 residues. In germline, CDR1 is SGDLS, CDR2 YYNGEE. V lost 0 bases, J lost 1 base, and 10 bases stayed unmatched.

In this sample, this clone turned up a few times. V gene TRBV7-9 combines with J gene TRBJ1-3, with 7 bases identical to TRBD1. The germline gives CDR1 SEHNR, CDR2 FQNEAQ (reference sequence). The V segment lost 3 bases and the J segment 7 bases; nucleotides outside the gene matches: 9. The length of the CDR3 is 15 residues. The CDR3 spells CASSFPDRRGNTIYF. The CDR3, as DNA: TGTGCCAGCAGCTTCCCGGACAGGAGAGGCAACACCATATATTTT.

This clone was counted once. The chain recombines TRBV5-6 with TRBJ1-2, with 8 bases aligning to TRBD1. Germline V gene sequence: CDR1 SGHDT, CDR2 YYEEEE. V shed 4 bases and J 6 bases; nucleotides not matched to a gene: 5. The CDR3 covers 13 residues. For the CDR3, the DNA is TGTGCCAGCAGCAGGACAGGGAGTGATGGCTACACCTTC. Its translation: CASSRTGSDGYTF.

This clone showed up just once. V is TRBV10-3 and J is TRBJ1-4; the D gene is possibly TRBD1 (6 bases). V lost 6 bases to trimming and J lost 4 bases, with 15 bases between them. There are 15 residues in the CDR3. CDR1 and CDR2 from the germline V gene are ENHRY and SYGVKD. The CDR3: CAISPRDTGNEKLFF. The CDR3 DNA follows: TGTGCCATCAGCCCCCGGGACACGGGTAATGAAAAACTGTTTTTT.

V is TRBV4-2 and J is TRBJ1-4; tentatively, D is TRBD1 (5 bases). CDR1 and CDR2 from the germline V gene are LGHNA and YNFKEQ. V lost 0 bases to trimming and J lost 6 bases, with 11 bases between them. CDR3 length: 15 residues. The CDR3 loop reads CASSQDRGEDEKLFF. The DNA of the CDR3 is TGTGCCAGCAGCCAAGATCGGGGGGAGGATGAAAAACTGTTTTTT.

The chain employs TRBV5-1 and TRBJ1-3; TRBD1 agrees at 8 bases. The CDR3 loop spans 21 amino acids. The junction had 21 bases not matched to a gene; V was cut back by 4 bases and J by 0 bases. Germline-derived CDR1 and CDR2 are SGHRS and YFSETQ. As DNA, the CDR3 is TGCGCCAGCAGCCCCTCCGTGACAGGGGCCCCCGTGCCCCTCTCTGGAAACACCATATATTTT. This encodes CASSPSVTGAPVPLSGNTIYF.

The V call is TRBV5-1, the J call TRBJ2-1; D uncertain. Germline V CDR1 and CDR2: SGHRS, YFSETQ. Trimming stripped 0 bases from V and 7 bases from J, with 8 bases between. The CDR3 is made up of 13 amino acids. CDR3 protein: CASSLGLLNEQFF. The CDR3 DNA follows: TGCGCCAGCAGCTTGGGACTGCTAAATGAGCAGTTCTTC. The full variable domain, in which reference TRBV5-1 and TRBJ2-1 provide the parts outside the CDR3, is KAGVTQTPRYLIKTRGQQVTLSCSPISGHRSVSWYQQTPGQGLQFLFEYFSETQRNKGNFPGRFSGRQFSNSRSEMNVSTLELGDSALYLCASSLGLLNEQFFGPGTRLTVL.

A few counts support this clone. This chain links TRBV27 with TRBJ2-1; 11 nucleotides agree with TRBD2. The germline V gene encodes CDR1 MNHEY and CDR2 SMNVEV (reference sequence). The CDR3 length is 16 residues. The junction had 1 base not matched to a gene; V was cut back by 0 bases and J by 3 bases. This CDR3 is CASSLSGLADYNEQFF. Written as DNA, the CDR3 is TGTGCCAGCAGTTTATCGGGACTAGCGGACTACAATGAGCAGTTCTTC.